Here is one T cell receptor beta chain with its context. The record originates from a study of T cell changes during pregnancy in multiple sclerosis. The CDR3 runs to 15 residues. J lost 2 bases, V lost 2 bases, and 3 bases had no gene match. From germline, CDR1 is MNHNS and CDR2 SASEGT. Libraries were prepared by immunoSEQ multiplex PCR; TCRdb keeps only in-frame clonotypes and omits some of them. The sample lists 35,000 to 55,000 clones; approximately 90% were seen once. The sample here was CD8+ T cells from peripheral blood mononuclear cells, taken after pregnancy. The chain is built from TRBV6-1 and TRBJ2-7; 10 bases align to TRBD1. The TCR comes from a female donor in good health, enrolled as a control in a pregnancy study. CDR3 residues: CASSEWDRGPYEQYF. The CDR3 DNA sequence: TGTGCCAGCAGTGAATGGGACAGGGGCCCCTACGAGCAGTACTTC.